This section outlines one T cell receptor beta chain sequence together with its context. Its specificity is not known. From germline, CDR1 is MNHNY and CDR2 SVGAGI (reference sequence). CDR3 length: 16 residues. The V and J ends lost 0 bases and 5 bases, in that order; junction bases with no gene match: 6. This sample is part of a study of shared clonotypes between healthy human individuals. Points from the study as a whole: All-four-donor shared clonotypes had higher generation probabilities than non-shared clonotypes did.

Sequencing used immunoSEQ multiplex PCR; TCRdb keeps in-frame clones, though not all of them. In the table there are approximately 2.4 million clones, 95% of which are singletons. This clonotype was sampled from a man between 18 and 29 years old in good health. Sequenced material: naive CD4+ T cells sorted from blood. Subset: CD45RA+ positively selected. The genes are TRBV6-6 and TRBJ2-5; 10 positions agree with TRBD2. The CDR3: CASSYSASGGRETQYF. The CDR3 DNA is TGTGCCAGCAGTTACTCGGCTAGCGGGGGAAGGGAGACCCAGTACTTC.